This TCR beta chain was obtained from a study of cytomegalovirus exposure and HLA in healthy donors. The germline V and J ends were trimmed by 5 bases and 4 bases, with 17 bases remaining between them. Germline-derived CDR1 and CDR2 are ENHRY and SYGVKD. CDR3 length: 15 residues. A multiplex PCR was run with 60 Vbeta primers and 13 Jbeta primers. Generated by immunoSEQ multiplex PCR, the TCRdb table keeps only in-frame clones and is missing some. The sample consists of 150,000 to 200,000 clones, about 80% of them appearing once. The specimen sequenced was PBMCs. The receptor's source is a man aged 50 to 60 in good health and CMV-seropositive. The V and J genes are TRBV10-3 and TRBJ1-2; maybe TRBD1 (5 bases). The CDR3 is CAISSDLGPSYGYTF. The CDR3 DNA is TGTGCCATCAGTAGCGATCTGGGGCCGAGCTATGGCTACACCTTC.